This is a list of T cell receptor beta chains from one sample in a study of blood T cells in healthy people across ages. TCRdb reprocessed the 5' RACE reads with MiXCR, giving one entry per CDR3 protein. The sample includes about 1.5 million distinct CDR3 sequences, roughly 43% of them seen just once. The source material was blood. The receptor source for this set is a woman under 30 in good health. Each CDR3 is given with its conserved first and last residue. The order of the fields is clone size, V gene, J gene, D gene, CDR3 DNA, CDR3 protein. The D gene is left open where the match is weak. Clone size, where shown, is once, few, many, or a class for clones that have expanded.

once	TRBV7-2	TRBJ1-2	TRBD1	TGTGCCAGCAGAGGGCGACAGGGAGTCTATGGCTACACCTTC	CASRGRQGVYGYTF
-	TRBV21-1	TRBJ2-7	-	TGTGCCAGCAGCGGACAGTCCAGCTCCTACAATGAGCAGTACTTC	CASSGQSSSYNEQYF
few	TRBV4-1	TRBJ2-7	-	TGCGCCAGCAGCCAAGAGAAGGCGGCCGCTTATACCTACGAGCAGTACTTC	CASSQEKAAAYTYEQYF
-	TRBV6-1	TRBJ1-5	-	TGTGCCAGCAGTGAATTTGGACCGGTAGGGCCCCAGCATTTT	CASSEFGPVGPQHF
-	TRBV7-9	TRBJ1-2	-	TGTGCCAGCAGCAAAGAAGGGGGGAACTTGGGCTACACCTTC	CASSKEGGNLGYTF
-	TRBV7-2	TRBJ2-7	-	TGTGCCAGCAGCTTAGTTGCTGACTTGGCGAACCATGGTACCTACGAGCAGTACTTC	CASSLVADLANHGTYEQYF
-	TRBV4-2	TRBJ2-5	TRBD2	TGTGCCAGCAGCCAAAGGACTAGCGGGAGTAATGAGCAGTACTTC	CASSQRTSGSNEQYF
few	TRBV6-2/TRBV6-3	TRBJ2-1	-	TGTGCCAGCAGTGACAGAGGGGGGCTCTCCTACAATGAGCAGTTCTTC	CASSDRGGLSYNEQFF
-	TRBV4-1	TRBJ2-1	TRBD1	TGCGCCGGCAGCCCGGGACAGGGGAATGAGCAGTTCTTC	CAGSPGQGNEQFF
once	TRBV6-2/TRBV6-3	TRBJ2-7	-	TGTGCCAGCAGCGATACGGGACGGTCAACGTACAATGAGCAGTACTTC	CASSDTGRSTYNEQYF
few	TRBV24-1	TRBJ2-1	-	TGTGCCACCAGCCCAGGTTCGGCCTACAATGAGCAGTTCTTC	CATSPGSAYNEQFF
-	TRBV7-9	TRBJ1-4	-	TGTGCCAGCAGCCCATTGACAGGACGTAATGAAAAACTGTTTTTT	CASSPLTGRNEKLFF
-	TRBV20-1	TRBJ2-3	TRBD2	TGCAGTGCCGCTAGCGGGAGTGGGTCAGATACGCAGTATTTT	CSAASGSGSDTQYF
few	TRBV6-6	TRBJ2-7	-	TGTGCAACAGTCCGATTCCCCTACGAGCAGTACTTC	CATVRFPYEQYF
few	TRBV5-5	TRBJ1-4	-	TGTGCCAGCAGCTGGACGGGGTCTAATGAAAAACTGTTTTTT	CASSWTGSNEKLFF
-	TRBV18	TRBJ1-2	TRBD1	TGTGCCAGCTCACCCGACAGGGTAGGAAGTTATGGCTACACCTTC	CASSPDRVGSYGYTF
-	TRBV6-5	TRBJ1-4	-	TGTGCCAGCAGTTACTCGAGAATTACGGAAAAACTGTTTTTT	CASSYSRITEKLFF
-	TRBV2	TRBJ2-5	TRBD1	TGTGCCAGCAACTCGGGACAGGGTATTGAGACCCGGTACTTC	CASNSGQGIETRYF
-	TRBV27	TRBJ1-4	-	TGTGCCAGCAGAGACAGACTTGGAGAAAAACTGTTTTTT	CASRDRLGEKLFF
many	TRBV3-1	TRBJ1-5	-	TGTGCCAGCAGCCAAAGTATCGGGAATCAGCCCCAGCATTTT	CASSQSIGNQPQHF
few	TRBV3-1	TRBJ2-7	TRBD2	TGTGCCAGCAGCCAAGGATCCGAGGCTAGCGGGATAATCAACGAGCAGTACTTC	CASSQGSEASGIINEQYF
-	TRBV6-2/TRBV6-3	TRBJ2-5	-	TGTGCCAGCAAGGGGGTGAGAGTAAACAATGAGCAGTACTTC	CASKGVRVNNEQYF
-	TRBV6-2/TRBV6-3	TRBJ2-5	-	TGTGCCAGCAGTTATTCTAGCAGGGTGCAGTACTTC	CASSYSSRVQYF
-	TRBV24-1	TRBJ1-2	TRBD1	TGTGCCACCAGTGTGACAGGGAACTATGGCTACACCTTC	CATSVTGNYGYTF
-	TRBV29-1	TRBJ2-3	-	TGCAGCGTTGATCTCAGCACAGATACGCAGTATTTT	CSVDLSTDTQYF
once	TRBV5-1	TRBJ1-1	TRBD1	TGCGCCAGCAGCTTTCCGGGACAGCGTGAAGCTTTCTTT	CASSFPGQREAFF
-	TRBV9	TRBJ1-5	-	TGTGCCAGCAGCGGGGGAGGGACATTACAGCCCCAGCATTTT	CASSGGGTLQPQHF
-	TRBV20-1	TRBJ1-1	-	TGCAGTGCTAGGCCCGGGAGGGTGAACACTGAAGCTTTCTTT	CSARPGRVNTEAFF
-	TRBV7-3	TRBJ1-2	TRBD1	TGTGCCAGCAGCTCCGGGACGGGACAGCCGTATGGCTACACCTTC	CASSSGTGQPYGYTF
many	TRBV20-1	TRBJ2-5	-	TGCAGTGCCGTACTAGGGCTCCAAGAGACCCAGTACTTC	CSAVLGLQETQYF
-	TRBV29-1	TRBJ1-5	-	TGCAGCGTTGAAATAGGGAACCAGCCCCAGCATTTT	CSVEIGNQPQHF
-	TRBV28	TRBJ2-5	-	TGTGCCAGCAGTTTCCCCCAGCCGGAGACCCAGTACTTC	CASSFPQPETQYF
once	TRBV12-3/TRBV12-4	TRBJ1-1	-	TGTGCCAGTGCAAAGGGGTCATCTGAAGCTTTCTTT	CASAKGSSEAFF
-	TRBV20-1	TRBJ2-4	-	TGCAGTGCCCCGGCCAACAGGGCGGACATTCAGTACTTC	CSAPANRADIQYF
-	TRBV20-1	TRBJ2-7	-	TGCCGTGCTAGAGGGAGGCGAGGAGAGCAGTACTTC	CRARGRRGEQYF
-	TRBV9	TRBJ2-7	TRBD2	TGTGCCAGCAGCCCAAGGACTAGCGGGACCTCCTACAATGAGCAGTACTTC	CASSPRTSGTSYNEQYF
few	TRBV4-1	TRBJ2-3	TRBD1	TGCGCCAGCAGCCAATCACAGGGGGAAGATACGCAGTATTTT	CASSQSQGEDTQYF
-	TRBV6-2/TRBV6-3	TRBJ2-6	-	TGTGCCAGCAGTTACTCGGCCAACGTCCTGACTTTC	CASSYSANVLTF
-	TRBV6-6	TRBJ1-1	-	TGTGCCAGCAGTGACTCGAAAGGGGGTGAAGCTTTCTTT	CASSDSKGGEAFF
-	TRBV18	TRBJ2-1	-	TGTGCCAGCTCATCCGCAACAGGGTTCAGCGAGCAGTTCTTC	CASSSATGFSEQFF
few	TRBV20-1	TRBJ1-1	-	TGCAGTGCTAGAAGAGGGGCTGGCACTGAAGCTTTCTTT	CSARRGAGTEAFF
-	TRBV15	TRBJ2-7	TRBD2	TGTGCCACCAGCAGACCCACTAGCGGGAGAACCAATGAGCAGTACTTC	CATSRPTSGRTNEQYF
-	TRBV20-1	TRBJ2-7	TRBD2	TGCAGTGCTAGAGATGCTAGCGGGAGAGAAGAGCAGTACTTC	CSARDASGREEQYF
-	TRBV6-5	TRBJ2-3	TRBD2	TGTGCCAGCAGTCACTCGGTGGGACTAGCGGGGATCACAGATACGCAGTATTTT	CASSHSVGLAGITDTQYF
few	TRBV18	TRBJ2-5	-	TGTGCCAGCTCAGCGGGACAGAGTGAGACCCAGTACTTC	CASSAGQSETQYF
-	TRBV19	TRBJ2-3	TRBD2	TGTGCCAGTTCCCTAGCGGCTTACACAGATACGCAGTATTTT	CASSLAAYTDTQYF
-	TRBV7-2	TRBJ1-2	-	TGTGCCAGCAGCGGCAGGGTCCCGAACTATGGCTACACCTTC	CASSGRVPNYGYTF
few	TRBV6-5	TRBJ2-5	-	TGTGCCAGCAGTTACTCGAAGGCGTTAGCGGATTGGGAGACCCAGTACTTC	CASSYSKALADWETQYF
-	TRBV6-5	TRBJ2-5	TRBD2	TGTGCCTGCAGTACAACTAGCGGAGTTCAGACCCAGTACTTC	CACSTTSGVQTQYF
-	TRBV29-1	TRBJ2-2	TRBD2	TGCAGCGGGATGGTGATAGCGGGATACACCGGGGAGCTGTTTTTT	CSGMVIAGYTGELFF
-	TRBV5-1	TRBJ2-3	-	TGCGCCAGCAGCTTCCCCGCGGATACGCGCCTCCCAGATACGCAGTATTTT	CASSFPADTRLPDTQYF
-	TRBV24-1	TRBJ2-5	TRBD2	TGTGCCACCAGTGATCTGACTAGCGGGCAGTACTTC	CATSDLTSGQYF
-	TRBV4-1	TRBJ2-7	-	TGCGCCAGCAGCCGGATATTACAGGAATTCAGCTCCTACGAGCAGTACTTC	CASSRILQEFSSYEQYF
few	TRBV10-3	TRBJ2-1	-	TGTGCCATCAGTGGCACGGGGGAGAGCTCCTACAATGAGCAGTTCTTC	CAISGTGESSYNEQFF
few	TRBV20-1	TRBJ2-3	TRBD2	TGCAGTGCTAGAGGGGGGGGACTAGATACGCAGTATTTT	CSARGGGLDTQYF
-	TRBV7-2	TRBJ2-5	-	TGTGCCAGCAGCTTAGAAGACCGAGAGACCCAGTACTTC	CASSLEDRETQYF
-	TRBV4-2	TRBJ1-1	-	TGTGCCAGCAGCCAACTCCTAGGACAGAACACTGAAGCTTTCTTT	CASSQLLGQNTEAFF
-	TRBV20-1	TRBJ2-1	TRBD2	TGCAGTGCCACTCTATTGACTAGCGGGAGGTATGAGCAGTTCTTC	CSATLLTSGRYEQFF
few	TRBV3-1	TRBJ1-2	-	TGTGCCAGCAGCCAAAAACCGACAGGTTGGGGCTACACCTTC	CASSQKPTGWGYTF
-	TRBV15	TRBJ1-2	-	TGTGCCACCAGCACAGGGAGAAGGGCTAACTATGGCTACACCTTC	CATSTGRRANYGYTF